This TCR beta chain was recorded in a study of shared clonotypes between healthy human individuals. The authors ran the assay at deep level. The material for each subset, its genomic DNA, was split evenly across several immunoSEQ plates. In the sorted-subset replicate PCRs, 200 ng DNA, 30,000 or so T cell genomes, was used. Repertoires were generated with immunoSEQ multiplex PCR, while TCRdb's copy carries only in-frame clones and drops some. The sample has about 600,000 clones, around 97% seen once. Trimming shortened V by 2 bases and J by 15 bases, and 11 bases separated the two germline ends. The germline V gene has CDR1 MGHDK and CDR2 SYGVNS. CDR3 length: 12 residues. Whole-study results and caveats: When naive CD4 clonotypes were compared across a few donors, roughly 4.9% were shared.

Remarks on this clone: The antigen remains unidentified.

Sequencing used naive CD4+ T cells sorted from blood. Subset given: CD45RA+ positively selected. This clonotype was sampled from a woman in her thirties in good health. The chain carries TRBV25-1 and TRBJ1-6; tentatively, D is TRBD1 (5 bases). The CDR3: CASSERGGLLHF. CDR3 sequence (DNA): TGTGCCAGCAGTGAAAGGGGAGGGCTCCTCCACTTT.